This T cell receptor beta chain was observed in a study of Graves' ophthalmopathy and Graves' hyperthyroidism (dated 2018 in TCRdb). General notes on the study: Peripheral blood was collected at initial diagnosis, prior to any treatment. The study used TCR beta repertoire signatures to distinguish Graves' ophthalmopathy from Graves' hyperthyroidism and to predict progression to ophthalmopathy. In total, 135 blood samples were TCR-sequenced: approximately 42 ophthalmopathy, approximately 75 hyperthyroidism and about 17 hyperthyroidism-to-ophthalmopathy patients. To explore V-J signatures distinguishing ophthalmopathy from hyperthyroidism, a discovery set of approximately 100 patients (roughly 42 ophthalmopathy, 55 to 60 stable hyperthyroidism) was enrolled. For independent validation, a separate cohort was made up of fewer than 20 hyperthyroidism patients plus 17 patients who later progressed from hyperthyroidism to ophthalmopathy. In about six hyperthyroidism patients, the T-cell repertoires found in thyroid tissue were compared with those found in blood. Following sample collection, hyperthyroidism patients were given methimazole at a starting dose of 30 mg daily, and ophthalmopathy patients were given high-dose intravenous methylprednisolone. For training and testing, the 100 or so patients in the discovery cohort were randomly divided in a 7:3 ratio. Broader findings and caveats from the paper: Ophthalmopathy was separated from stable hyperthyroidism by the 13-signature model with about 85% sensitivity and 81% to 83% specificity in cross-validation and with 80%/75% in the test set. Most of the expanded thyroid clonotypes with a frequency above 0.001 were also detected in blood, and it was suggested that the thyroid immune response may be reflected by blood repertoires. In validation, the model predicted ophthalmopathy progression with about 71% sensitivity and 72% to 80% specificity; some 13 predicted patients were CT-confirmed with GO in a median of approximately six months. No statistical method was used to set the sample size in advance, and the investigators knew which group each participant was assigned to.

As regards this clonotype: Its antigen is currently not known. The input lacks base qualities; no much larger clone sits a single base away.

The CDR3 spans 15 residues, from the cysteine through the phenylalanine. Left in the record is the CDR3 DNA by itself, 45 bases read in frame from the first base. At the junction V is shortened by 5 bases and J by 4 bases; bases outside the gene matches: 9. Based on the germline V gene, the CDR1 and CDR2 sequences are MDHEN and SYDVKM. For repertoire sequencing, the TCR beta CDR3 regions were amplified from RNA transcripts. A first-round RT-PCR used HTBI primers with the Qiagen OneStep RT-PCR kit, followed by a second-round multiplex PCR, size selection and purification. Libraries were sequenced on an Illumina HiSeq2000 using paired-end 100 bp reads. The authors' analysis ran thus. SOAPnuke was used for read processing, and reads with adapters, uncalled bases, a mean Phred below 15, or no exact constant-primer or identifier match were discarded. COPE v1.2.5 was used to merge high-quality paired reads. Each unique nucleotide sequence was treated as a clonotype, and MiTCR v1.1 was used to align the clonotypes to the IMGT TRB V, D and J references. Analysis was restricted to V-J combinations with a frequency above 0.0001, which covered roughly 99% of repertoires. For each V-J combination, a TCR clonal expansion and chaos score was defined as the ratio of F50 clonal expansion to chaos observed in the TCRdist matrix. Welch's t-statistics and random forest were used to reduce features to about 13 V-J combinations, which were fed into a naive Bayes classifier. The similarity between thyroid and blood repertoires was quantified using the Morisita-Horn index. Clones were called with MiXCR by TCRdb after fastp trimmed the public reads at Q25, and only in-frame beta chains were retained. Rows are combined by CDR3 protein, so each entry shows the most common genes and DNA. The V and J calls and clone size are TCRdb's, not the authors'. For this sample there are fewer than 650,000 distinct CDR3 sequences; 22% appear just once. The ten largest clones take up approximately 7.7% of the sample.

Hyperthyroidism was considered stable if no progression to ophthalmopathy occurred within 18 months of follow-up. Patients with hyperthyroidism were aged 18 to 65 years, had been newly diagnosed, and had a disease duration of less than 2 months. Patients with other autoimmune diseases, uncontrolled infections, pregnancy or lactation were excluded. Clinical symptoms, serum thyroxine, TRAb, thyroid ultrasound and orbital computed tomography were used for diagnosis. Using Ficoll-Paque density gradient centrifugation, PBMCs were isolated from approximately 11 ml of fresh peripheral blood. Trizol reagent was used to extract the total RNA, and its quality was then checked on an Agilent 2100 Bioanalyzer.

The receptor chain draws on TRBV28 and TRBJ1-1; TRBD1 fits 8 bases in the junction. Material: peripheral blood. This sequence originates from a woman between 18 and 29 years old with stable Graves' hyperthyroidism. Some clones in this sample may be carry-over from other donors' samples. Donor details come from another sample of the same person, matched by shared clones. The DNA sequence reads TGTGCCAGCAGTCCGACGACAGGGGAGACCACTGAAGCTTTCTTT. Its translation is CASSPTTGETTEAFF.